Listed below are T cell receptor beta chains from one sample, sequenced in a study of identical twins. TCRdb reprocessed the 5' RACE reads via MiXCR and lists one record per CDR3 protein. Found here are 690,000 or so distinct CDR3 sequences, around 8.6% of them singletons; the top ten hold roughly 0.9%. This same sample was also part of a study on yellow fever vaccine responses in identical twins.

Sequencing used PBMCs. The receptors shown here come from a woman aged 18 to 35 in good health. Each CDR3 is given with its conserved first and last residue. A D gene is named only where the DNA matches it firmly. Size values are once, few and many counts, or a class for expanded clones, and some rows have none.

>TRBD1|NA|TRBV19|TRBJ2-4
CASSNRQGGGNIQYF
TGTGCCAGTAGTAACCGACAGGGCGGAGGAAACATTCAGTACTTC
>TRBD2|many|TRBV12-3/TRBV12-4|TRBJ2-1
CASQLAGGVTEQFF
TGTGCCAGCCAGTTAGCGGGAGGGGTCACTGAGCAGTTCTTC
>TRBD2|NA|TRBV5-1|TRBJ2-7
CASSPGGRDEQYF
TGCGCCAGCAGCCCGGGGGGTAGGGACGAGCAGTACTTC
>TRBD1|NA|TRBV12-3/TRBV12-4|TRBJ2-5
CASSPAGRGREETQYF
TGTGCCAGCAGTCCCGCCGGCAGGGGGCGGGAAGAGACCCAGTACTTC
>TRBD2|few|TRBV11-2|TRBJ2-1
CASSLARTSGGAQEQFF
TGTGCCAGCAGCTTAGCTCGCACTAGCGGGGGGGCCCAGGAGCAGTTCTTC
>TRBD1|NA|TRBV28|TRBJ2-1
CASSQTGVVSNEQFF
TGTGCCAGCAGCCAGACAGGGGTTGTCTCCAATGAGCAGTTCTTC
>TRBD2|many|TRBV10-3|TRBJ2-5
CAISGGGGSQETQYF
TGTGCCATCAGTGGAGGCGGGGGATCACAAGAGACCCAGTACTTC
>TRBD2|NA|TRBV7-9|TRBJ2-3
CASSPAGGLKTDTQYF
TGTGCCAGCAGCCCAGCGGGGGGGCTTAAGACAGATACGCAGTATTTT
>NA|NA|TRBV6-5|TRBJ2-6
CASSYSLRGDSGANVLTF
TGTGCCAGCAGTTACTCGCTGAGGGGGGATTCTGGGGCCAACGTCCTGACTTTC
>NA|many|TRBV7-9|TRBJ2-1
CASSLVTHNEQFF
TGTGCCAGCAGCTTGGTTACCCACAATGAGCAGTTCTTC
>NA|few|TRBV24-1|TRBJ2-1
CATSDQQGWRVNEQFF
TGTGCCACCAGTGATCAACAGGGATGGAGGGTCAATGAGCAGTTCTTC
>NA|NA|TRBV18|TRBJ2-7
CASSSGLLESYEQYF
TGTGCCAGCTCGTCCGGACTACTTGAATCCTACGAGCAGTACTTC
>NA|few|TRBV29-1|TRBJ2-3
CSVEENTDTQYF
TGCAGCGTTGAAGAAAACACAGATACGCAGTATTTT
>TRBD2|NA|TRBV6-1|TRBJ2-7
CASRPTSGRFDEQYF
TGTGCCAGCAGACCGACTAGCGGGAGGTTCGACGAGCAGTACTTC
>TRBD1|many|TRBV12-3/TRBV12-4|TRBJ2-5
CASSSPTGGSKETQYF
TGTGCCAGCAGTTCCCCAACAGGGGGATCAAAAGAGACCCAGTACTTC
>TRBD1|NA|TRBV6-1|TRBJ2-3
CASRPRTGGTDTQYF
TGTGCCAGCAGACCCAGGACAGGGGGCACAGATACGCAGTATTTT
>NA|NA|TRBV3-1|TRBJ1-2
CASSLGSRYTF
TGTGCCAGCAGCCTGGGCAGTCGCTACACCTTC
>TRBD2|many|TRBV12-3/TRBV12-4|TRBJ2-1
CASSYRAGVYEQFF
TGTGCCAGTTCCTATCGGGCGGGAGTCTATGAGCAGTTCTTC
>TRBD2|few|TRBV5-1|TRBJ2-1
CASSLGKTSGNYNEQFF
TGCGCCAGCAGCTTGGGGAAAACTAGCGGGAATTACAATGAGCAGTTCTTC
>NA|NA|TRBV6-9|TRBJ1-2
CASSFYRLYGYTF
TGTGCCAGCAGTTTTTACAGGCTCTATGGCTACACCTTC
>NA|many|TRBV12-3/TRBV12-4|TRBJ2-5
CASSLRREEAQYF
TGTGCCAGCAGTTTACGGCGGGAAGAGGCCCAGTACTTC
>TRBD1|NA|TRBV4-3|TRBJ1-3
CASSQDWDSGNTIYF
TGCGCCAGCAGCCAAGACTGGGACAGTGGAAACACCATATATTTT
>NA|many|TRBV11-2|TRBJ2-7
CASTREEGSSYEQYF
TGTGCCAGCACCAGAGAGGAGGGAAGTTCCTACGAGCAGTACTTC
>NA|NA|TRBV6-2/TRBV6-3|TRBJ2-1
CASSYSARNEQFF
TGTGCCAGCAGTTACTCAGCCCGGAATGAGCAGTTCTTC
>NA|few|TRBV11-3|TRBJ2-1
CASSLDQPYNEQFF
TGTGCCAGCAGCTTAGACCAGCCCTACAATGAGCAGTTCTTC
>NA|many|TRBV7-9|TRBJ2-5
CASSPRGSWETQYF
TGTGCCAGCAGCCCAAGGGGATCGTGGGAGACCCAGTACTTC
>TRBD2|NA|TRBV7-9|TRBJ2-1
CASSFSGGINEQFF
TGTGCCAGCAGCTTTAGCGGGGGGATTAATGAGCAGTTCTTC